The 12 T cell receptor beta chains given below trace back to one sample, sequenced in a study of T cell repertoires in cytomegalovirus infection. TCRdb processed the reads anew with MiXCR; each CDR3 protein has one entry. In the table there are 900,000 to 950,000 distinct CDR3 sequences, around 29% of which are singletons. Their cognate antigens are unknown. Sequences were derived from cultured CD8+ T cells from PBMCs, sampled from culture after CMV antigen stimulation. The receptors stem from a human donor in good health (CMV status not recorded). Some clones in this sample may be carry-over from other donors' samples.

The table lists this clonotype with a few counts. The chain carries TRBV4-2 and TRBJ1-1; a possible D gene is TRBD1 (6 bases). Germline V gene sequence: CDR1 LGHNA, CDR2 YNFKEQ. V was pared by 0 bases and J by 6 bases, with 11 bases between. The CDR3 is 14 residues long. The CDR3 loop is CASSQDPGGPEAFF. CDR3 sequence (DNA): TGTGCCAGCAGCCAAGATCCGGGGGGCCCTGAAGCTTTCTTT.

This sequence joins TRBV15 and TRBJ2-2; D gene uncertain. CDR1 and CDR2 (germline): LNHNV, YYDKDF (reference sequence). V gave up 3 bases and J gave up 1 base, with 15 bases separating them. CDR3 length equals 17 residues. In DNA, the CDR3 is TGTGCCACCAGCAGCACTCCCCCGCTACGGAACACCGGGGAGCTGTTTTTT. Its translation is CATSSTPPLRNTGELFF.

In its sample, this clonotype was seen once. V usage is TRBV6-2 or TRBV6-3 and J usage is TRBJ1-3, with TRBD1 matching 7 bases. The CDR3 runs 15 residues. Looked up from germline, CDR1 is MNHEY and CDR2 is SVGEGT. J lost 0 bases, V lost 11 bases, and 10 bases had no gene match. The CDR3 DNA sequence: TGTGCCGTCTCGGACAGGCCTCGCTCTGGAAACACCATATATTTT. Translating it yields CAVSDRPRSGNTIYF.

This CDR3 is CASSSPGKRSSYEQYF. The CDR3, as DNA: TGTGCCAGCAGCTCTCCCGGGAAAAGGAGCTCCTACGAGCAGTACTTC. The genes are TRBV7-9 and TRBJ2-7; D possibly corresponds to TRBD2 (5 bases). This CDR3 spans 16 amino acids. The germline V gene has CDR1 SEHNR and CDR2 FQNEAQ (reference sequence). Trimming stripped 4 bases from V and 0 bases from J, with 16 bases between.

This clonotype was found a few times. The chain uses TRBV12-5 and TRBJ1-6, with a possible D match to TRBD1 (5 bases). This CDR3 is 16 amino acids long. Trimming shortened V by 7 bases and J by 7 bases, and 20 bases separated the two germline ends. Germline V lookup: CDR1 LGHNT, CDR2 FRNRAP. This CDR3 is CASALERPAGNSPLHF. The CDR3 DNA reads TGTGCTAGTGCCCTCGAACGCCCCGCAGGGAATTCACCCCTCCACTTT. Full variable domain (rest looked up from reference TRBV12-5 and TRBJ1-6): DARVTQTPRHKVTEMGQEVTMRCQPILGHNTVFWYRQTMMQGLELLAYFRNRAPLDDSGMPKDRFSAEMPDATLATLKIQPSEPRDSAVYFCASALERPAGNSPLHFGNGTRLTVT.

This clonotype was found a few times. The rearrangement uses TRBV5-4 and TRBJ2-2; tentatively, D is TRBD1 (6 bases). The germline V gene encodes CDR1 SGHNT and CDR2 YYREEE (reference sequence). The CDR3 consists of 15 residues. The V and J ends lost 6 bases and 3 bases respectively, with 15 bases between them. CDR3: CASTSGGSYTGELFF. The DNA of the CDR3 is TGTGCCAGCACCTCTGGGGGCAGTTACACCGGGGAGCTGTTTTTT.

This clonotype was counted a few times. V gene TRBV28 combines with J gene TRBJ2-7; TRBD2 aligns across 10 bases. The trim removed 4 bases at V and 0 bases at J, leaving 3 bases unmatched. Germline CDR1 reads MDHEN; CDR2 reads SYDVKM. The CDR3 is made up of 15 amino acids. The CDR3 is CASSSAGGLSYEQYV. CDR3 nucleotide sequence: TGTGCCAGCAGTTCAGCGGGGGGGCTCTCCTACGAGCAGTACGTC.

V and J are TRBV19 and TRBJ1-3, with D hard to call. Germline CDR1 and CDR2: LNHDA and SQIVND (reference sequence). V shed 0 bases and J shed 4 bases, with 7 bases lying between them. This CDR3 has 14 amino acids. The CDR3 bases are TGTGCCAGTAGTATAGACTCCGGAGGAAACACCATATATTTT. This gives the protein CASSIDSGGNTIYF. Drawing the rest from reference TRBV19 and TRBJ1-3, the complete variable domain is DGGITQSPKYLFRKEGQNVTLSCEQNLNHDAMYWYRQDPGQGLRLIYYSQIVNDFQKGDIAEGYSVSREKKESFPLTVTSAQKNPTAFYLCASSIDSGGNTIYFGEGSWLTVV.

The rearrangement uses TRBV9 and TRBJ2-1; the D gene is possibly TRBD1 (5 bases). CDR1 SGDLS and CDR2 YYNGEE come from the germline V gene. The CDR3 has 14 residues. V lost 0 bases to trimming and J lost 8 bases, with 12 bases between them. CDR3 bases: TGTGCCAGCAGCGTAGATCAAGGGGTGGATGAGCAGTTCTTC. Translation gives CASSVDQGVDEQFF.

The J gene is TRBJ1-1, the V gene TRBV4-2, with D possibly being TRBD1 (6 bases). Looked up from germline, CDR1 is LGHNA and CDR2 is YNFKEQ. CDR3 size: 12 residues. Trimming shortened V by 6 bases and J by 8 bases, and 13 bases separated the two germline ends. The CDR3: CASRASRGEAFF. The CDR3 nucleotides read TGTGCCAGCAGAGCAAGCAGGGGCGAAGCTTTCTTT.

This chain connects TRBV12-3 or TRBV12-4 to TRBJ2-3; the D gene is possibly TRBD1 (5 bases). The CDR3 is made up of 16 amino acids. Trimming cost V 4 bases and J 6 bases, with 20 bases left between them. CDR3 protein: CASSSESGAQVDTQYF. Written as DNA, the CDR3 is TGTGCCAGCAGTTCGGAAAGTGGGGCGCAGGTCGATACGCAGTATTTT.

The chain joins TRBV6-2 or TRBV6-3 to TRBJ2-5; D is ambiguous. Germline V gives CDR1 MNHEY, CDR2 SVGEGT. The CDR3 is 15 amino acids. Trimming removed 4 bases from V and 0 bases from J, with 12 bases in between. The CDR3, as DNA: TGTGCCAGCAGTTTACCAGACGGGTACCAAGAGACCCAGTACTTC. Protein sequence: CASSLPDGYQETQYF.